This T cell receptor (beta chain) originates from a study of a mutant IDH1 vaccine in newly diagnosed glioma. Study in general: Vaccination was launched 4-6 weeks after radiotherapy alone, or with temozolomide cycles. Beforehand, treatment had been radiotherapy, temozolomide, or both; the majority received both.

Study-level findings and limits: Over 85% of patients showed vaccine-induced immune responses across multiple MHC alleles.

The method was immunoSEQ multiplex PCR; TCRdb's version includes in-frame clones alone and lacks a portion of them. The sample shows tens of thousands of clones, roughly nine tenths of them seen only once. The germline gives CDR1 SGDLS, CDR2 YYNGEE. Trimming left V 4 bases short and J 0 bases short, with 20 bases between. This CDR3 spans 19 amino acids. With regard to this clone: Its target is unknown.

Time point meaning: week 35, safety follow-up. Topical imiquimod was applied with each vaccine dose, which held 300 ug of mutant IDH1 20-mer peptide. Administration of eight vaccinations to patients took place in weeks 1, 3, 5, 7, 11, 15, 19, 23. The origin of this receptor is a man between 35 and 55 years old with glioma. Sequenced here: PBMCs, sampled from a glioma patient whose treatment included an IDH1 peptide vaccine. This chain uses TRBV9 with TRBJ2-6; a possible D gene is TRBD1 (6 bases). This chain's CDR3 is CASSPRGQSGFSGANVLTF. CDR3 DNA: TGTGCCAGCAGCCCGCGCGGACAGTCTGGCTTCTCTGGGGCCAACGTCCTGACTTTC.